A single sample gave rise to the 7 T cell receptor beta chains below, sequenced in a study of metastatic and nonmetastatic thyroid tumors. All patients were untreated before thyroid surgery. TCRdb re-processed the PCR reads through MiXCR. The sample consists of 15,000 to 20,000 clones, around 26% of them appearing once. Sequencing input: tumor tissue. Receptors originate from a female donor with papillary thyroid cancer or a benign thyroid nodule (not recorded which). Some clones in this sample may be carry-over from other donors' samples.

The chain joins TRBV3-1 to TRBJ2-1; 10 positions match TRBD2. This CDR3 is built from 15 residues. CDR1 is LGHDT and CDR2 is YNNKEL in the germline V gene (reference sequence). The V segment lost 1 base and the J segment 6 bases; nucleotides outside the gene matches: 3. The DNA for the CDR3 is TGTGCCAGCAGCCAAGTCAGCGGGGGGGCCAATGAGCAGTTCTTC. Its translation: CASSQVSGGANEQFF.

V gene TRBV19 combines with J gene TRBJ2-7, with 9 bases identical to TRBD2. The CDR3 runs to 18 residues. V lost 8 bases to trimming and J lost 0 bases; unmatched junction nucleotides: 17. Germline values: CDR1 LNHDA, CDR2 SQIVND (reference sequence). CDR3 loop: CASGVAGVGAGSSYEQYF. CDR3 nucleotide sequence: TGTGCCAGTGGCGTAGCGGGAGTGGGGGCTGGAAGCTCCTACGAGCAGTACTTC.

The chain couples TRBV6-1 to TRBJ2-2; D possibly corresponds to TRBD1 (5 bases). In germline, CDR1 is MNHNS, CDR2 SASEGT. The CDR3 length is 12 residues. Trimming shortened V by 6 bases and J by 4 bases, and 6 bases separated the two germline ends. CDR3 nucleotide sequence: TGTGCCAGCAGACAGGTCACCGGGGAGCTGTTTTTT. Translating gives CASRQVTGELFF.

The chain carries TRBV19 and TRBJ2-7; D remains ambiguous. The CDR3 contains 14 residues. Trimming removed 3 bases at V and 2 bases at J, with 11 bases between. Germline loops: CDR1 LNHDA, CDR2 SQIVND (reference sequence). This CDR3 reads CASSMIGRPYEQYF. DNA of the CDR3: TGTGCCAGTAGTATGATAGGTCGTCCCTACGAGCAGTACTTC.

The chain carries TRBV30 and TRBJ1-2, with D possibly TRBD1 on 6 matching bases. The CDR3 extends over 14 amino acids. Per the germline V gene, CDR1 is GTSNPN and CDR2 is SVGIG (reference sequence). Trimming took off 7 bases at V and 5 bases at J, with 20 bases between the two ends. In nucleotides, the CDR3 is TGTGCCTCAAGGACAGTCTTGGGGAAGTATGGCTACACCTTC. Its translation: CASRTVLGKYGYTF.

By frequency in the sample, this clone is medium-sized. V is TRBV9 and J is TRBJ1-5; possibly TRBD1 for D (5 bases). The CDR3 loop spans 15 amino acids. V shed 0 bases and J shed 3 bases, with 10 bases lying between them. Germline V CDR1 and CDR2: SGDLS, YYNGEE. The CDR3 spells CASSVAGAPNQPQHF. As DNA, the CDR3 is TGTGCCAGCAGCGTAGCTGGGGCTCCCAATCAGCCCCAGCATTTT.

In this sample, this clone turned up a few times. The chain has TRBV6-6 and TRBJ2-1; TRBD2 might be the D (6 bases). Per the germline V gene, CDR1 is MNHNY and CDR2 is SVGAGI (reference sequence). This CDR3 spans 15 amino acids. V lost 3 bases, J lost 0 bases, and 9 bases lay in between. In nucleotides, the CDR3 is TGTGCCAGCAGTTATGTAGCGGACTCCTACAATGAGCAGTTCTTC. It specifies CASSYVADSYNEQFF.